The 15 T cell receptor beta chains below were found in one sample sequenced in a study of T cells in Graves' hyperthyroidism and ophthalmopathy. The CDR3 regions of TCR beta were amplified from RNA transcripts. The TCR CDR3 was amplified in a first-round RT-PCR using the HTBI primer set. TCRdb ran MiXCR on the multiplex PCR reads and lists one entry per CDR3 protein. The sample records a few hundred thousand distinct CDR3 sequences, around 25% being singletons. Sample: blood. Receptors originate from a man between 50 and 59 years old with Graves' hyperthyroidism.

V and J are TRBV6-2 or TRBV6-3 and TRBJ2-3; D may be TRBD2 (6 bases). With 6 bases removed from V and 0 bases from J, the gap between germline ends came to 16 bases. The CDR3 is made up of 16 amino acids. Per the germline V gene, CDR1 is MNHEY and CDR2 is SVGEGT. The CDR3 bases are TGTGCCAGCAGACCTGGAGGTAGCGGAAGCACAGATACGCAGTATTTT. Encoded protein: CASRPGGSGSTDTQYF.

This clonotype was observed at least ten times. The chain couples TRBV12-3 or TRBV12-4 to TRBJ1-1; D is uncertain. Trimming shortened V by 6 bases and J by 3 bases, and 11 bases separated the two germline ends. The CDR3 is 13 residues long. CDR3 amino acids: CASSRVFDTEAFF. The CDR3 DNA is TGTGCCAGCAGCCGGGTCTTCGACACTGAAGCTTTCTTT.

This clonotype was found a few times. The chain is built from TRBV28 and TRBJ2-7, with D perhaps matching TRBD1 (6 bases). The ends were cut back, 8 bases at V and 0 bases at J, with 11 bases in the middle. CDR1 and CDR2 from the germline V gene are MDHEN and SYDVKM. The CDR3 totals 13 residues. The CDR3 sequence: CASERQDSYEQYF. For the CDR3, the DNA is TGTGCCAGCGAGAGACAGGACTCCTACGAGCAGTACTTC.

CDR3 DNA sequence: TGCGCCAGCAGCCAATACACAGGGAACACTGAAGCTTTCTTT. It translates to CASSQYTGNTEAFF. V gene TRBV5-1 combines with J gene TRBJ1-1; D might be TRBD1 (5 bases). The CDR3 totals 14 residues. Germline lookup yields CDR1 SGHRS and CDR2 YFSETQ. V was pared by 4 bases and J by 1 base, with 11 bases between.

This clonotype was seen once. This rearrangement joins TRBV6-1 to TRBJ1-2, with TRBD1 matching over 9 bases. The J segment lost 4 bases and the V segment lost 2 bases, leaving 2 bases of the junction unmatched. CDR1 and CDR2 (germline): MNHNS, SASEGT. The CDR3 covers 14 residues. In DNA form, the CDR3 reads TGTGCCAGCAGTGAATGGGACAGGGCCTATGGCTACACCTTC. Protein sequence: CASSEWDRAYGYTF.

The genes are TRBV28 and TRBJ1-5; D may be TRBD1 (5 bases). The CDR3 has 13 amino acids. The V and J ends lost 8 bases and 4 bases respectively, with 12 bases between them. CDR1 and CDR2 from the germline V gene are MDHEN and SYDVKM. CDR3: CASCGGANQPQHF. CDR3 nucleotide sequence: TGTGCCAGCTGTGGAGGGGCGAATCAGCCCCAGCATTTT.

This clonotype was observed many times. V usage is TRBV2 and J usage is TRBJ1-2; tentative D call: TRBD1 (5 bases). The V gene's germline CDR1 is SNHLY and CDR2 FYNNEI. The CDR3 length is 16 residues. V lost 2 bases and J lost 4, with 17 bases in between. This chain's CDR3 is CASSETTAQLGYGYTF. The CDR3 region has the DNA TGTGCCAGCAGTGAAACGACAGCCCAGCTAGGCTATGGCTACACCTTC. Full variable domain (missing parts from reference TRBV2 and TRBJ1-2): EPEVTQTPSHQVTQMGQEVILRCVPISNHLYFYWYRQILGQKVEFLVSFYNNEISEKSEIFDDQFSVERPDGSNFTLKIRSTKLEDSAMYFCASSETTAQLGYGYTFGSGTRLTVV.

The gene calls are TRBV6-5 and TRBJ2-7, with a possible D match to TRBD2 (6 bases). Germline V CDR1 and CDR2: MNHEY, SVGAGI. There are 14 residues in the CDR3. Trimming took 2 bases from V and 7 from J, leaving 15 bases between them. The CDR3 sequence: CASSYRDSSREQYF. The CDR3 nucleotides are TGTGCCAGCAGTTACCGGGACTCGTCTCGGGAGCAGTACTTC.

The V gene is TRBV6-1, the J gene TRBJ2-1; D gene uncertain. The CDR3 contains 13 residues. Germline V gene sequence: CDR1 MNHNS, CDR2 SASEGT. Trimming removed 6 bases at V and 2 bases at J, with 8 bases between. This CDR3 reads CASSAWAYNEQFF. The CDR3 nucleotides are TGTGCCAGCAGCGCTTGGGCCTACAATGAGCAGTTCTTC.

The table lists this clonotype with a few counts. In DNA, the CDR3 is TGTGCCAGCAGCTTGGGAGGGGTCCTCTACGAGCAGTACTTC. Protein sequence: CASSLGGVLYEQYF. This chain uses TRBV5-6 with TRBJ2-7; D tentatively fits TRBD1 or TRBD2 (5 bases each). The V gene lost 0 bases and the J gene lost 3 bases, with 10 bases spanning the gap. The V gene's germline CDR1 is SGHDT and CDR2 YYEEEE. The CDR3 extends over 14 amino acids.

This clonotype came up many times. V is TRBV3-1 and J is TRBJ2-2; D gene unclear. The V and J ends lost 0 bases and 1 base respectively, with 15 bases between them. Looked up from germline, CDR1 is LGHDT and CDR2 is YNNKEL (reference sequence). CDR3 length equals 18 residues. Here the CDR3 DNA reads TGTGCCAGCAGCCAAGATATGAGTCATCCCCAGAACACCGGGGAGCTGTTTTTT. Its protein is CASSQDMSHPQNTGELFF.

In its sample, this clonotype was seen many times. The chain couples TRBV6-5 to TRBJ1-1, with 8 positions matching TRBD1. Germline V gene sequence: CDR1 MNHEY, CDR2 SVGAGI. The CDR3 extends over 17 amino acids. The V and J ends lost 1 base and 3 bases, in that order; junction bases with no gene match: 10. The CDR3 region has the DNA TGTGCCAGCAGTTACTGGTCAGGGGGCGCATTGGACACTGAAGCTTTCTTT. It encodes CASSYWSGGALDTEAFF.

The table lists this clonotype with a few counts. J is TRBJ2-2 and V is TRBV29-1, with D perhaps TRBD1 (5 bases). From germline, CDR1 is SQVTM and CDR2 ANQGSEA. With 4 bases removed from V and 8 bases from J, the gap between germline ends came to 14 bases. This CDR3 is 13 amino acids long. The CDR3 protein is CSVVRTLGGELFF. The DNA of the CDR3 is TGCAGCGTTGTAAGGACACTGGGGGGGGAGCTGTTTTTT.

Ten or more counts support this clonotype. V usage is TRBV28 and J usage is TRBJ1-1; D remains unclear. This CDR3 comprises 13 residues. Germline V CDR1 and CDR2: MDHEN, SYDVKM. Trimming stripped 7 bases from V and 3 bases from J, with 12 bases between. CDR3 nucleotides: TGTGCCAGCAAGGGTCCAAAGGACACTGAAGCTTTCTTT. Its protein product is CASKGPKDTEAFF.

This clonotype was seen a single time. The V gene is TRBV20-1, the J gene TRBJ2-1; D possibly corresponds to TRBD2 (5 bases). Per germline, CDR1 DFQATT and CDR2 SNEGSKA (reference sequence). Between the trimmed V and J ends, which lost 4 bases and 6 bases, there was a span of 13 bases. This CDR3 is 13 amino acids long. The CDR3 nucleotides read TGCAGTGCTAATTGGGAGTTGGGCAATGAGCAGTTCTTC. Amino acid sequence: CSANWELGNEQFF.